This T cell receptor beta chain was retrieved from a study of T cell responses to AZD1222 COVID-19 vaccine. This clone turned up a few times. The antigen is unknown. The CDR3 loop spans 15 amino acids. The V end was cut by 3 bases, the J end by 7 bases, with 18 bases between. Germline CDR1 is ENHRY and CDR2 is SYGVKD. Study-wide results and limits: Baseline seropositivity occurred in only a handful of AZD1222 recipients.

Sequenced by immunoSEQ multiplex PCR; TCRdb stores in-frame clones only, minus some. The data contain under 200,000 clones, 90% of them singletons. The receptor was isolated from an adult in good health. This specimen was peripheral blood, taken on day 0 of AZD1222 vaccination. The gene calls are TRBV10-3 and TRBJ1-2, with a tentative D call TRBD1 (6 bases). CDR3 bases: TGTGCCATCAGTGATTTGGTGGTACAGGGTAGTGGCTACACCTTC. It specifies CAISDLVVQGSGYTF.